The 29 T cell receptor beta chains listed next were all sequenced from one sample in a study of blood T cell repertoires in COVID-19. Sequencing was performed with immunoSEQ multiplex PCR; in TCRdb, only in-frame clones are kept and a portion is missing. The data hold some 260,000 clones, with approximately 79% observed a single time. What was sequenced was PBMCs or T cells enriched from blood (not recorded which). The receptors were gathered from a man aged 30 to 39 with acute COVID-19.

CDR3 bases: TGTGCCAGCAGTTTCGGGAGAGGTGAAAAACTGTTTTTT. Translated: CASSFGRGEKLFF. The chain carries TRBV12-3 or TRBV12-4 and TRBJ1-4, with no clear D. Trimming stripped 3 bases from V and 7 bases from J, with 9 bases between. The CDR3 has 13 amino acids.

CDR3 loop: CASSARRGQPQHF. Written as DNA, the CDR3 is TGCGCCAGCAGTGCTCGGCGGGGACAGCCCCAGCATTTT. The chain combines TRBV10-2 with TRBJ1-5; no definite D call. Germline V CDR1 and CDR2: WSHSY, SAAADI. Trimming stripped 4 bases from V and 7 bases from J, with 11 bases between. The CDR3 is made up of 13 amino acids.

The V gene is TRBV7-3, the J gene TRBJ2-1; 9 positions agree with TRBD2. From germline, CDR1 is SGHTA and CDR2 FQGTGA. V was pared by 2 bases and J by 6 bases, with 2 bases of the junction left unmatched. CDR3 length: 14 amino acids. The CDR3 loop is CASSLAGGTNEQFF. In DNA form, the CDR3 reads TGTGCCAGCAGCTTAGCGGGAGGGACCAATGAGCAGTTCTTC.

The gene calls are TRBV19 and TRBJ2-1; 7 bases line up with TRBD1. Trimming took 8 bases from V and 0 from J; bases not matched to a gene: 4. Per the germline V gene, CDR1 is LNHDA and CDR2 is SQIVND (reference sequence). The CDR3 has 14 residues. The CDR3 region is CASGYRGSYNEQFF. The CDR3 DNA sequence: TGTGCCAGTGGATACAGGGGCTCCTACAATGAGCAGTTCTTC.

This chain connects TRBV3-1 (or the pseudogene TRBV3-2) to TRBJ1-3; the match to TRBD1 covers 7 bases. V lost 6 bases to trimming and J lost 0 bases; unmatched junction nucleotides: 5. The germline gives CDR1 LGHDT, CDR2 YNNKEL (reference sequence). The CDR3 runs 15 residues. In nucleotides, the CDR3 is TGTGCCAGCAGTCAGAGGGACAGCTCTGGAAACACCATATATTTT. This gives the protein CASSQRDSSGNTIYF.

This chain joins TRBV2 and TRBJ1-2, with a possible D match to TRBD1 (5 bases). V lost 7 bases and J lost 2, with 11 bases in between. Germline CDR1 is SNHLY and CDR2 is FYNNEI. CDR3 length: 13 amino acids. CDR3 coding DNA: TGTGCCAGCAACCGACAGCAGAACTATGGCTACACCTTC. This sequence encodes CASNRQQNYGYTF.

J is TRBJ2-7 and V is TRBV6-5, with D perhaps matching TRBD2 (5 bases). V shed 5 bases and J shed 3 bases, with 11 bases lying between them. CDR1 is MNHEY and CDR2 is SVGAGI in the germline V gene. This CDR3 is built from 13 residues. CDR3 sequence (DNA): TGTGCCAGCAGTAGGAGCGGAAGCTACGAGCAGTACGTC. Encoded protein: CASSRSGSYEQYV.

Here the CDR3 DNA reads TGTGCCAGTAGGGGGGCGGCGAGTAATTCACCCCTCCACTTT. This translates into CASRGAASNSPLHF. The J gene is TRBJ1-6, the V gene TRBV19, with D possibly matching TRBD1 (6 bases). The CDR3 runs 14 residues. Deletions cut 6 bases from V and 6 bases from J, with 12 bases between. Per germline, CDR1 LNHDA and CDR2 SQIVND (reference sequence).

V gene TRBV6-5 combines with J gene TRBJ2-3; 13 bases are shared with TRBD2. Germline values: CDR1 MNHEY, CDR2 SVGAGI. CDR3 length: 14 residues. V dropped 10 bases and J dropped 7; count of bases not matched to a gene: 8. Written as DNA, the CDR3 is TGTGCCACCCCCCGGACTAGCGGGGGCCATACGCAGTATTTT. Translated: CATPRTSGGHTQYF.

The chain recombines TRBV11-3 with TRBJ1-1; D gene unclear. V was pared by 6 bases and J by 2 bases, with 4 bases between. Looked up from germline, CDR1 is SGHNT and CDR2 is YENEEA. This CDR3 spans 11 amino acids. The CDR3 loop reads CASRTNTEAFF. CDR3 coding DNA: TGTGCCAGCAGAACAAACACTGAAGCTTTCTTT.

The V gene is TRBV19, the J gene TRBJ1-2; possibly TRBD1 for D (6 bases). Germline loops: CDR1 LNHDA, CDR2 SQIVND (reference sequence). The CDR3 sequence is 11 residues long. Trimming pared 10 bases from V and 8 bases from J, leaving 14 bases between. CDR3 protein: CAIEQGSGYTF. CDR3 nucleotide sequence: TGTGCCATTGAACAGGGATCGGGCTACACCTTC. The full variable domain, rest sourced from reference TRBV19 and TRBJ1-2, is DGGITQSPKYLFRKEGQNVTLSCEQNLNHDAMYWYRQDPGQGLRLIYYSQIVNDFQKGDIAEGYSVSREKKESFPLTVTSAQKNPTAFYLCAIEQGSGYTFGSGTRLTVV.

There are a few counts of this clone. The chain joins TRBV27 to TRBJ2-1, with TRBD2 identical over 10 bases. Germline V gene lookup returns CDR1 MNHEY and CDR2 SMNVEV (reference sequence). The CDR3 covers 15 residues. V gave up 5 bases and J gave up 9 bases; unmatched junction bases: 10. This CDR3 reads CASSPRASGGTEQFF. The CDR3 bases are TGTGCCAGCAGTCCCCGTGCTAGCGGGGGAACTGAGCAGTTCTTC.

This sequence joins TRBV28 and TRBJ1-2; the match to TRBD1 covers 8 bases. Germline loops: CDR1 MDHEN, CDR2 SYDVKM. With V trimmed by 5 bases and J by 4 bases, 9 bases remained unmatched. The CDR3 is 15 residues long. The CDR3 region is CASSPRQGRSYGYTF. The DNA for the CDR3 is TGTGCCAGCAGTCCTAGACAGGGGAGGAGCTATGGCTACACCTTC.

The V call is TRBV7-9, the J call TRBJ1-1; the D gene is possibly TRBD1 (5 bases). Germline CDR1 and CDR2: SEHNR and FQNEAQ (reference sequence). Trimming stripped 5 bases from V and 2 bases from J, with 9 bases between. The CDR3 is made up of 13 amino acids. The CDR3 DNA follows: TGTGCCAGCAGCCGAGGACACAACACTGAAGCTTTCTTT. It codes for CASSRGHNTEAFF.

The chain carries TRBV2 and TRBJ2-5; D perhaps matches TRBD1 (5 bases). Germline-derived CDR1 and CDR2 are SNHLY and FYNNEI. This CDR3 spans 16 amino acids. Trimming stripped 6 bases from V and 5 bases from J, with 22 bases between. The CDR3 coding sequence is TGTGCCAGCAGAAAGGAGAGGACATCCGCGAGGGAGACCCAGTACTTC. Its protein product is CASRKERTSARETQYF.

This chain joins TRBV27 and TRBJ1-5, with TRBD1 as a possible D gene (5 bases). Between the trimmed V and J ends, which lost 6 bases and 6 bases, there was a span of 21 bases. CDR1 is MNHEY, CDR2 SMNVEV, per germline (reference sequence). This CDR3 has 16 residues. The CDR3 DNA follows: TGTGCCAGCAGCTACACCCTTAGGGGCTTAGGTCAGCCCCAGCATTTT. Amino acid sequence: CASSYTLRGLGQPQHF.

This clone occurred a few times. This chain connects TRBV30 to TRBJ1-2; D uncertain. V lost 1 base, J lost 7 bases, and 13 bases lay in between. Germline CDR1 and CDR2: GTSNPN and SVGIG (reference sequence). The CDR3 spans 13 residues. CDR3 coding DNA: TGTGCCTGGAGTGAGTCTAGAGGTGGTGGCTACACCTTC. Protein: CAWSESRGGGYTF.

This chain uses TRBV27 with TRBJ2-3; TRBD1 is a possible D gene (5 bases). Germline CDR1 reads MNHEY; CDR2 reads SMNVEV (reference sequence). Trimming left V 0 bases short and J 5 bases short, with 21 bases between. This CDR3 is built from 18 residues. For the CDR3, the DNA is TGTGCCAGCAGTTTATCTGTTTACAGGTCCGCGTCTCAAGATACGCAGTATTTT. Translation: CASSLSVYRSASQDTQYF.

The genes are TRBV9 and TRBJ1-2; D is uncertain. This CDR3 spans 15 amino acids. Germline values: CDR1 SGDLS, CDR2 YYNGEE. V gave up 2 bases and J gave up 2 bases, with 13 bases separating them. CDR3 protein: CASSVTPGSNYGYTF. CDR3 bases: TGTGCCAGCAGCGTTACGCCGGGATCGAACTATGGCTACACCTTC. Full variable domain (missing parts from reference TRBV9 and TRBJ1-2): DSGVTQTPKHLITATGQRVTLRCSPRSGDLSVYWYQQSLDQGLQFLIQYYNGEERAKGNILERFSAQQFPDLHSELNLSSLELGDSALYFCASSVTPGSNYGYTFGSGTRLTVV.

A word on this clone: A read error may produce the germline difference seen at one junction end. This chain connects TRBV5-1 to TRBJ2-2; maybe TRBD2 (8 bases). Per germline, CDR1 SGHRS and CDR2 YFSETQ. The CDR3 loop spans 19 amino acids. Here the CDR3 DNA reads TGTGCCAGCCTCACGACTCCCCCGGGACTAGGGGGCGGTAACGGGGAGCTGTTTTTT. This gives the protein CASLTTPPGLGGGNGELFF.

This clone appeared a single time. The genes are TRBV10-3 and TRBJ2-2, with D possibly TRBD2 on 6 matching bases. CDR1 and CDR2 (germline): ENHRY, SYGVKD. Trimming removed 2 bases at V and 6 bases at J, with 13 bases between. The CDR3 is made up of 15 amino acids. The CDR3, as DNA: TGTGCCATCAGTGAGCCCACTAGCTTGGCCGGGGAGCTGTTTTTT. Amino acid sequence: CAISEPTSLAGELFF.

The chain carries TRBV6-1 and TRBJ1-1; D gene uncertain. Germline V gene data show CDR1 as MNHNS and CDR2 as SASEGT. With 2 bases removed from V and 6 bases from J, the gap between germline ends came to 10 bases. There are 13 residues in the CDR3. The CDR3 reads CASSEFRGSEAFF. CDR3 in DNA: TGTGCCAGCAGTGAATTTCGCGGGTCTGAAGCTTTCTTT.

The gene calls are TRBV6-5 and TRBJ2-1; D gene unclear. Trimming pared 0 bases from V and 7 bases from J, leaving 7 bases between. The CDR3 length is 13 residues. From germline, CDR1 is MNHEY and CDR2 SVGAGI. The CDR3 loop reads CASSYSPVNEQFF. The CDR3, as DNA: TGTGCCAGCAGTTACTCCCCGGTAAATGAGCAGTTCTTC.

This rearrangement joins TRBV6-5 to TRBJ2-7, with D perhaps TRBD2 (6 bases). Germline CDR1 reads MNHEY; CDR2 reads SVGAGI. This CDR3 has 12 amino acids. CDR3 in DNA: TGTGCTGCCGGGACTCCCTCCTACGAGCAGTACGTC. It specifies CAAGTPSYEQYV.

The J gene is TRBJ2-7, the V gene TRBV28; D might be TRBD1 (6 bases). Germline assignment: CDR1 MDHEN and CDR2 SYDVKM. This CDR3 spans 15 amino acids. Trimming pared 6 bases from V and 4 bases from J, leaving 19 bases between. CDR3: CASSTTTGTRYEQYV. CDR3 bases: TGTGCCAGCAGCACCACGACGGGGACACGATACGAGCAGTACGTC.

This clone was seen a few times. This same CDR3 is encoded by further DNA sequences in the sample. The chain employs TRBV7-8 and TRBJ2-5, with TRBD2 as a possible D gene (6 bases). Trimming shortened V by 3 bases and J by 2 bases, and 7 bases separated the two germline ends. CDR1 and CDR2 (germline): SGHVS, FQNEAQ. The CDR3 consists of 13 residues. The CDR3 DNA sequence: TGTGCCAGCAGCTTGGGGAGGCAAGAGACCCAGTACTTC. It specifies CASSLGRQETQYF.

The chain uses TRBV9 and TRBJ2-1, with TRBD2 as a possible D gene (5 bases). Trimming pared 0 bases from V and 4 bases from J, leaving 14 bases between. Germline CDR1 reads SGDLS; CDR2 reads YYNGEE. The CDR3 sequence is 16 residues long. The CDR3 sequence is CASSVAWQEAYNEQFF. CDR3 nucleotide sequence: TGTGCCAGCAGCGTAGCTTGGCAGGAGGCATACAATGAGCAGTTCTTC.

In DNA form, the CDR3 reads TGTGCCAGCAGTTTCGCCAGGGGGCTAATGAACACTGAAGCTTTCTTT. This translates into CASSFARGLMNTEAFF. The chain recombines TRBV28 with TRBJ1-1, with 8 bases fitting TRBD1. Losses at the gene ends were 3 bases for V and 0 bases for J; bases not matched to a gene: 6. Germline V gene sequence: CDR1 MDHEN, CDR2 SYDVKM. The CDR3 runs 16 residues. The entire variable domain, with the rest obtained from reference TRBV28 and TRBJ1-1, is as follows: DVKVTQSSRYLVKRTGEKVFLECVQDMDHENMFWYRQDPGLGLRLIYFSYDVKMKEKGDIPEGYSVSREKKERFSLILESASTNQTSMYLCASSFARGLMNTEAFFGQGTRLTVV.

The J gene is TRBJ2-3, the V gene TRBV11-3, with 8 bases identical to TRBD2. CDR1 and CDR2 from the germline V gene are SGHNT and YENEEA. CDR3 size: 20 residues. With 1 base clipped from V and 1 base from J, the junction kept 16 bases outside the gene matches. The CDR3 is CASSLVGELAVEEGTDTQYF. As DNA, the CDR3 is TGTGCCAGCAGCTTAGTAGGCGAACTAGCGGTGGAGGAGGGCACAGATACGCAGTATTTT.